These T cell receptor beta chains were read from a single sample in a study of cytomegalovirus exposure and HLA in healthy donors. The assay was immunoSEQ multiplex PCR, and TCRdb's table has in-frame clones only and misses some. The table records 120,000 to 150,000 clones, approximately 90% of them present only once. The sequenced sample was PBMCs. The receptors were sampled from a man younger than 30 in good health and CMV-seronegative. CDR3s include the opening cysteine and the closing phenylalanine or tryptophan. The order of the fields is clone size, V gene, J gene, D gene, CDR3 DNA, CDR3 protein. A D gene is named only where the DNA matches it firmly. Size is stated for part of the rows, as once, few or many counts, or as a class when the clone is expanded.

.	TRBV6-1	TRBJ1-2	.	TGTGCCAGCGATAAGATCGACTCTAACTATGGCTACACCTTC	CASDKIDSNYGYTF
.	TRBV28	TRBJ2-7	TRBD1	TGTGCCAGCAGCTCGACCCCGGACAGGGGGGAGTACGAGCAGTACTTC	CASSSTPDRGEYEQYF
.	TRBV9	TRBJ1-2	.	TGTGCCAGCAGCGCGGGGGCGGGCCCCGCCGGGGGGGATGGCTACACCTTC	CASSAGAGPAGGDGYTF
.	TRBV9	TRBJ2-1	.	TGTGCCAGCAGCGTAGGGGTCGGGGTAAGCAGTGAGCAGTTCTTC	CASSVGVGVSSEQFF
.	TRBV27	TRBJ2-6	.	TGTGCCAGCAGTTGGAGAAAGGGGTTCGGGTCTGGGGCCAACGTCCTGACTTTC	CASSWRKGFGSGANVLTF
.	TRBV6-4	TRBJ1-1	.	TGTGCCAGCAGTGAGCGGACAAACACTGAAGCTTTCTTT	CASSERTNTEAFF
.	TRBV11-2	TRBJ2-2	.	TGTGCCAGCAGCTTAGGGGGCAGGTTGGGCACCGGGGAGCTGTTTTTT	CASSLGGRLGTGELFF
.	TRBV9	TRBJ1-5	TRBD1	TGTGCCAGCAGCGCGCTGGACAGGGTCGGTCAGCCCCAGCATTTT	CASSALDRVGQPQHF
.	TRBV7-9	TRBJ2-1	.	TGTGCCAGCAGCCCTAGCCTCAAGCAGGACAATGAGCAGTTCTTC	CASSPSLKQDNEQFF
.	TRBV5-6	TRBJ1-2	.	TGTGCCAGCAGCTTAAGGAGCGGCTACACCTTC	CASSLRSGYTF
.	TRBV6-5	TRBJ1-1	TRBD1	TGTGCCAGCAGGGAAGGACAGGGGGTCACTGAAGCTTTCTTT	CASREGQGVTEAFF
.	TRBV5-1	TRBJ1-3	TRBD1	TGCGCCAGCAGCTCGGAACCCGGGACAGGGGGAAACACCATATATTTT	CASSSEPGTGGNTIYF
.	TRBV6-5	TRBJ2-7	TRBD2	TGTGCCAGCAGCTTAGCGGGGCCCTTAGACGAGCAGTACTTC	CASSLAGPLDEQYF
.	TRBV5-1	TRBJ2-1	.	TGCGCCAGCAGCTATACAGGGCGAGACAATGAGCAGTTCTTC	CASSYTGRDNEQFF
once	TRBV5-4	TRBJ2-2	TRBD2	TGTGCCAGCAGCCAATACGGCGGGGGGAACACCGGGGAGCTGTTTTTT	CASSQYGGGNTGELFF
.	TRBV10-3	TRBJ1-1	.	TGTGCCACCAATACGGCCACAGGTCGAACTGAAGCTTTCTTT	CATNTATGRTEAFF
.	TRBV6-5	TRBJ1-6	.	TGTGCCAGCAGTTACTCGACGCAGGGAAATTCACCCCTCCACTTT	CASSYSTQGNSPLHF
few	TRBV12-1	TRBJ2-5	.	TGTGCCAGCAGCTCAACGCCCAGCGGGAGGGGCGAGACCCAGTACTTC	CASSSTPSGRGETQYF
.	TRBV30	TRBJ1-1	.	TGTGCCTGGGTGCGGGGGGACACTGAAGCTTTCTTT	CAWVRGDTEAFF
.	TRBV5-1	TRBJ2-5	TRBD2	TGCGCCACGACTAGCGGGAGTTACCAAGAGACCCAGTACTTC	CATTSGSYQETQYF
.	TRBV6-5	TRBJ2-4	.	TGTGCCAGCAGTTCCGCTAGCGCCCTAGCCAAAAACATTCAGTACTTC	CASSSASALAKNIQYF
few	TRBV10-3	TRBJ2-5	.	TGTGCCATCAGTGAGTCTATTGGGGGCGCAGAGACCCAGTACTTC	CAISESIGGAETQYF
.	TRBV7-2	TRBJ2-2	TRBD2	TGTGCCAGCAGCTTAGGTTGGGGGACTAGCGGGAGGCGGACCGGGGAGCTGTTTTTT	CASSLGWGTSGRRTGELFF
.	TRBV5-1	TRBJ1-6	.	TGCGCCAGCAGCTTGGAGGGACATCATAATTCACCCCTCCACTTT	CASSLEGHHNSPLHF
.	TRBV6-5	TRBJ2-2	TRBD2	TGTGCCAGCCGAAGAGCGGGGGGTACGGGGGAGCTGTTTTTT	CASRRAGGTGELFF
.	TRBV11-3	TRBJ2-5	.	TGTGCCAGCAGCTTAGGCCCAGGGCAGCAAGAGACCCAGTACTTC	CASSLGPGQQETQYF
once	TRBV30	TRBJ1-5	.	TGTGCCTGGAGTTTACAGGGACGAGGGAATCAGCCCCAGCATTTT	CAWSLQGRGNQPQHF
.	TRBV5-1	TRBJ2-3	TRBD1	TGCGCCAGCAGCTACTCACCATCAGGGGGAGACCCCACAGATACGCAGTATTTT	CASSYSPSGGDPTDTQYF
once	TRBV5-1	TRBJ2-2	.	TGCGCCAGCAGCTTCCGGACAGCGAACACCGGGGAGCTGTTTTTT	CASSFRTANTGELFF
.	TRBV7-2	TRBJ1-2	TRBD1	TGTGCCAGCAGTCGCCAGCAGGGGGCCGGCTATGGCTACACCTTC	CASSRQQGAGYGYTF